The 11 T cell receptor beta chains below come from one sample, sequenced in a study of blood T cell repertoires in COVID-19. Assay used: immunoSEQ multiplex PCR; TCRdb lists only in-frame clones, some missing. Among 150,000 to 200,000 clones listed, 80% to 95% were seen once. Material: peripheral blood. These receptors all come from a woman aged 45-59 years with acute or convalescent COVID-19.

Written as DNA, the CDR3 is TGCGCCAGCAGCATAACAGGGGACACTGAAGCTTTCTTT. Its translation: CASSITGDTEAFF. The chain combines TRBV4-3 with TRBJ1-1; 7 bases align to TRBD1. V dropped 5 bases and J dropped 3; count of bases not matched to a gene: 3. Germline CDR1 and CDR2: LGHNA and YSLEER. This CDR3 region has 13 residues.

This chain joins TRBV28 and TRBJ2-7; 10 bases line up with TRBD2. J gave up 4 bases and V 4 bases, and 4 bases lay outside the gene matches. Germline lookup yields CDR1 MDHEN and CDR2 SYDVKM. The CDR3 runs 14 residues. The CDR3 is CASSWEAGGYEQYF. The CDR3 DNA reads TGTGCCAGCAGTTGGGAAGCGGGAGGGTACGAGCAGTACTTC.

The J gene is TRBJ1-3, the V gene TRBV6-5; D gene unclear. Germline V CDR1 and CDR2: MNHEY, SVGAGI. There are 13 residues in the CDR3. Trimming pared 10 bases from V and 2 bases from J, leaving 12 bases between. CDR3: CAIERRAGNTIYF. CDR3 coding DNA: TGTGCCATCGAAAGGAGAGCTGGAAACACCATATATTTT.

This clone was seen a single time. This chain uses TRBV4-1 with TRBJ2-5, with D possibly matching TRBD2 (6 bases). Trimming took 4 bases from V and 5 from J, leaving 17 bases between them. The length of the CDR3 is 15 residues. Germline values: CDR1 MGHRA, CDR2 YSYEKL. Here the CDR3 reads CASSPKVRERETQYF. As DNA, the CDR3 is TGCGCCAGCAGCCCCAAGGTACGGGAGCGGGAGACCCAGTACTTC.

The chain couples TRBV3-1 (or the pseudogene TRBV3-2) to TRBJ2-7, with 9 bases aligning to TRBD1. There are 15 residues in the CDR3. From germline, CDR1 is LGHDT and CDR2 YNNKEL (reference sequence). The trim removed 3 bases at V and 2 bases at J, leaving 5 bases unmatched. The CDR3 bases are TGTGCCAGCAGCCATTTGACAGGGGGACCCTACGAGCAGTACTTC. Its protein product is CASSHLTGGPYEQYF.

The rearrangement joins TRBV2 to TRBJ1-5; no clear D gene. V was cut by 4 bases and J by 7 bases, with 11 bases left in between. Germline loops: CDR1 SNHLY, CDR2 FYNNEI. The CDR3 sequence is 13 residues long. Here the CDR3 reads CASSGTGLQPQHF. CDR3 bases: TGTGCCAGCAGTGGAACGGGGTTGCAGCCCCAGCATTTT.

This chain connects TRBV5-8 to TRBJ1-2; D might be TRBD1 (5 bases). Trimming took off 2 bases at V and 7 bases at J, with 15 bases between the two ends. This CDR3 has 14 residues. Germline assignment: CDR1 SGHTS and CDR2 YDEGEE. The CDR3 nucleotides are TGTGCCAGCAGCTTTCAGGGATACCGGGTTGGCTACACCTTC. Amino acid sequence: CASSFQGYRVGYTF.

This sequence joins TRBV28 and TRBJ1-4, with D uncertain. CDR1 is MDHEN and CDR2 is SYDVKM in the germline V gene. CDR3 length: 15 amino acids. V was shortened by 5 bases and J by 6 bases, with 16 bases between the two germline ends. The CDR3 DNA follows: TGTGCCAGCAGTATTCCGGGATCAGGCGATGAAAAACTGTTTTTT. Protein sequence: CASSIPGSGDEKLFF. The full variable domain, its missing parts supplied by reference TRBV28 and TRBJ1-4, is DVKVTQSSRYLVKRTGEKVFLECVQDMDHENMFWYRQDPGLGLRLIYFSYDVKMKEKGDIPEGYSVSREKKERFSLILESASTNQTSMYLCASSIPGSGDEKLFFGSGTQLSVL.

This chain uses TRBV3-1 (or the pseudogene TRBV3-2) with TRBJ1-2, with D perhaps TRBD1 (6 bases). Between the trimmed V and J ends, which lost 4 bases and 4 bases, there was a span of 22 bases. CDR1 is LGHDT, CDR2 YNNKEL, per germline (reference sequence). The length of the CDR3 is 17 residues. CDR3 DNA sequence: TGTGCCAGCAGCCGACAAGCGTTCTCACAGGGCGGCTATGGCTACACCTTC. Protein: CASSRQAFSQGGYGYTF.

This clone was counted only a few times. This chain uses TRBV7-9 with TRBJ2-6, with 9 positions matching TRBD1. This CDR3 is built from 16 residues. With V trimmed by 5 bases and J by 3 bases, 5 bases remained unmatched. Germline CDR1 is SEHNR and CDR2 is FQNEAQ (reference sequence). CDR3 sequence reads: CASSRNRGRGANVLTF. CDR3 bases: TGTGCCAGCAGCCGCAACAGGGGGCGTGGGGCCAACGTCCTGACTTTC.

The chain has TRBV2 and TRBJ1-5; D possibly corresponds to TRBD1 (5 bases). The CDR3 length is 12 residues. V was shortened by 7 bases and J by 7 bases, with 11 bases between the two germline ends. The germline V gene encodes CDR1 SNHLY and CDR2 FYNNEI. The CDR3: CASKGSGQPQHF. The CDR3 DNA reads TGTGCCAGCAAGGGGTCTGGGCAGCCCCAGCATTTT.